This T cell receptor (beta chain) was obtained from a study of cytomegalovirus exposure and HLA in healthy donors (dated 2017 in TCRdb). In terms of the full investigation: In an earlier analysis of roughly 500 of the donors, under 300 Gb of sequence data and some 100 million unique TCR beta sequences from roughly 200 million T cells were reported. An early release covering roughly 600 HLA-typed donors comprised about 300 gigabases of sequencing data and some 79 million unique TCR sequences. Of the approximately 400 genotyped donors, approximately 83% fell in the genetic ancestry cluster associated with self-reported Caucasian donors. The study aimed to test whether signatures of past pathogen exposure could be identified by cataloging public T cell receptors. The study profiled the T cell repertoires of hundreds of subjects by immunosequencing and related them to cytomegalovirus serostatus. In addition to the first cohort of roughly 670 subjects, a separate validation cohort of over 90 different subjects was used. High-throughput TCR immunosequencing, statistical association of individual TCRs with disease status, and machine learning were combined to predict cytomegalovirus infection status. To study patterns of TCR occurrence, a later analysis re-analyzed previously published TCR beta repertoires from 666 donors and added high-resolution HLA genotyping. In the later analysis, no new phenotypic data were used to find candidate immune exposures; instead, reliance was placed on TCR beta sequences and their occurrence across donors. In an earlier analysis of roughly 540 of the donors, high-throughput TCR beta sequencing was used to judge whether each TCR beta V gene segment behaved as functional or pseudogenic. Donor age, sex, ethnicity and CMV serostatus were compiled alongside the repertoire data. Genome-wide SNP genotypes for about three fifths of the roughly 670 donors were used in a later genetic analysis, which treated that subset as a discovery cohort. Every repertoire in the discovery cohort had been generated on one and the same sequencing platform. HLA typing included class I and class II loci at four-digit resolution. The number of donors typed differed by locus, with about 629-640 for A, B, C, DRB1 and DQB1, around 500 for DQA1, under 610 for DPA1, and roughly 450 for DPB1. About five DR-DQ haplotypes were treated as single units for association and clustering because of strong linkage in the cohort. Among around 400 genotyped donors of the cohort, an average of about 240,000 unique TCR beta nucleotide sequences was sequenced per donor, of which about 20% were non-productive.

The cohort consisted of 666 healthy bone marrow donors. At the time of sampling, every cohort member was nominally healthy, though immune exposures that went unrecorded were likely present. The donor tested CMV seronegative, placing the donor among the 300 to 400 seronegative members of the cohort. Each donor provided a peripheral blood sample, and peripheral blood mononuclear cells were used for TCR beta sequencing. Genomic DNA was extracted from the blood cell samples with the Qiagen DNeasy Blood Extraction Kit. Receptors were amplified or captured by the immunoSEQ multiplex PCR assay. For the multiplex PCR, a mixture combining 60 forward primers for TCR Vbeta segments and 13 reverse primers for TCR Jbeta segments was used. A multiplex PCR assay on genomic DNA amplified the CDR3 region of rearranged TCR beta genes. The Illumina HiSeq System was used to sequence the amplified TCR beta libraries as 87-base-pair reads. Under the source paper's analysis protocol: A later analysis counted about 80 million unique TCR beta chains across the 650 to 800 repertoires, and 9.5 million to 11 million of these chains were shared by at least two donors. A nearest-neighbor algorithm error-corrected the raw reads and collapsed the reads into unique sequences, merging closely related sequences to remove PCR and sequencing errors. Alignment of CDR3 sequences to IMGT reference sequences was used to assign V, D and J gene segments. For a sequence to be retained, a match of at least six nucleotides to both a V gene segment and a J gene segment was required. A rearrangement was called productive if the CDR3 had no stop codons and remained in frame with V and J, and every other rearrangement was called non-productive. CDR3 was defined by IMGT convention, running from the second conserved V-encoded cysteine to the conserved J-encoded phenylalanine. The earlier analysis of more than 450 of the donors excluded sequences that lacked an unambiguous match to a single V gene segment. An earlier analysis of a few hundred of the donors called V segments functional above 56.7% productive rearrangements and segregating when the between-donor standard deviation exceeded 5%. To diagnose cytomegalovirus status from the catalog of TCR beta chain sequences, a statistical classification framework was built. A later analysis assigned V and J genes by comparing TCR nucleotide sequences with IMGT/GENE-DB human TR gene sequences. Using the TCRdist pipeline, a later analysis assigned CDR3 sequences along with most-parsimonious VDJ recombination scenarios. In a later analysis, each TCR beta chain was defined by its CDR3 amino acid sequence together with its V-gene family, and reads without a unique V-gene family were excluded. As a way to deal with suspected cross-contamination and a sequencing artifact, a later analysis dropped 500 to 700 nucleotide sequences that were highly shared and had low generation probability. In a later analysis, a clonal expansion index for each public chain was calculated from normalized within-repertoire ranks of inferred template counts. In a later analysis, generation probabilities were computed using a VDJ recombination model fitted to out-of-frame rearrangements, and the results were checked against IGoR. In a later analysis, hypergeometric tests were used to score TCR-TCR, TCR-HLA and TCR-CMV co-occurrence, with a repertoire-size bias correction applied to TCR pairs. A later analysis estimated false discovery rates by permuting HLA or CMV assignments 20 times. In a later analysis, co-occurring TCRs were grouped using DBSCAN, with TCRdist sequence similarity added in when clustering inside HLA-allele-positive subsets. Co-occurrence clustering excluded repertoires with fewer than 30,000 or more than 120,000 public chains, plus five with anomalous nucleotide sharing. TCRdb retrieved this table from immuneACCESS and kept in-frame rearrangements only. Not all clones are present; in checked studies, unresolved V genes account for under half, and no reason is known for the remainder. That table furnishes V, J and clone size, whereas the DNA furnished D and trimming. The sample table lists 200,000 or so clones, about 90% of them with a count of one. 0.2% to 0.3% of the sample is held by the ten biggest clonotypes.

The V and J ends are trimmed by 4 bases and 1 base, leaving 14 bases between them. The CDR3 runs 15 residues from the cysteine to the phenylalanine. Just the 45-base CDR3 DNA is kept, in frame starting at base 1. The germline V gene sets CDR1 to SNHLY and CDR2 to FYNNEI. On this clone itself: No cognate antigen has been identified for it. No base-level quality is on record; no much larger clone is a single base apart.

Results the study describes overall, beyond this receptor: At a false discovery rate of 0.05, a later analysis linked 16,951 TCR beta sequences to specific HLA alleles. A later analysis found that HLA-associated TCR beta chains were more clonally expanded and had lower generation probabilities than equally common non-associated chains. According to the authors, the approach could potentially be generalized to other disease states and immunological phenotypes. In the study, about 150 TCR beta chains were listed as associated with cytomegalovirus. Across donors, most TCR sequences were observed very rarely, whereas some public TCRs were present in many individuals. In a later genetic analysis, fewer N-insertions in productive TCRs were reported among donors in an Asian-associated ancestry cluster than the approximately 670-donor mean. An association between a missense DCLRE1C variant and V-gene and J-gene trimming of TCR beta chains was found in a later genetic analysis and replicated in an independent cohort. Several of the top co-occurrence clusters appeared to be linked to parvovirus B19, influenza, CMV and Epstein-Barr virus, according to a later analysis. Cytomegalovirus status was reported to be diagnosed by the classifier with high specificity and sensitivity in both the original and validation cohorts. Broadly in line with IMGT annotations, most TCR beta V segments showed up in productive rearrangements about 87% or about 30% of the time in an earlier analysis of around 550 of the donors. Because HLA typing was missing for some donors at each locus, association tests included only the typed subset. A later analysis found that most CMV-associated TCR beta chains appeared HLA-restricted, with HLA associations seemingly driven largely by CMV exposure. A further reported finding was that TCR beta sequences accurately predicted the HLA-A and HLA-B alleles for most subjects in the first cohort. In a later analysis, the rate of TCR association differed among HLA loci, with DRB1 alleles having the most associated TCRs and HLA-C alleles having the fewest. The earlier analysis of some 560 of the donors excluded fewer than 20 rarely observed V segments, including chromosome 9 orphons, because counts were too low. The 87-base-pair reads could not distinguish some IMGT-functional V segments, including TRBV6-2 and TRBV6-3, so those segments were excluded. A group of highly shared sequence variants was considered likely to be a technical artifact of the sequencing pipeline. Presence/absence analyses assumed roughly uniform sequencing depth across donors, an assumption that may not hold. Strong co-occurrence of HLA alleles, especially DR and DQ, made assigning TCR associations to individual alleles difficult. A few of the identified cytomegalovirus-associated TCR beta chains were confirmed in vitro to be specific for cytomegalovirus antigens. The cohort was sequenced for TCR beta chains only, and without alpha or paired-chain data the features that could be detected were limited. For the cohort, immune exposure information was limited to CMV serostatus. Correlated functional status among segregating V segments might reflect linkage disequilibrium, but an unknown experimental factor could not be ruled out.

This sequence was found in a girl under three years old in good health and CMV-seronegative. The sequence links TRBV2 to TRBJ2-7, with no confidently assigned D gene. Sequencing input: PBMCs. The CDR3 amino acid sequence is: CASSALGGSSYEQYF. The DNA is TGTGCCAGCAGTGCCCTAGGCGGTTCATCCTACGAGCAGTACTTC.